These 12 T cell receptor beta chains were all obtained from the same sample, sequenced in a study of CD8 T cells in Susac syndrome. RNA amounts of about 0.45 to 1 ug underwent reverse transcription with random hexamers. TCRdb re-called the immunoSEQ multiplex PCR reads with MiXCR, one entry per CDR3 protein. The sample has more than 95,000 distinct CDR3 sequences; around 94% are singletons. Sequenced input: CD4+ T cells from PBMCs. Receptors originate from a human donor in good health.

The chain employs TRBV5-6 and TRBJ2-5; D perhaps matches TRBD2 (5 bases). CDR3 length: 14 residues. V was trimmed by 6 bases and J by 4 bases, leaving 16 bases between them. Germline CDR1 is SGHDT and CDR2 is YYEEEE. DNA for the CDR3: TGTGCCAGCACCCGGGGAATCCTCGGAGAGACCCAGTACTTC. It is translated as CASTRGILGETQYF.

This clonotype was recorded only once. V and J are TRBV30 and TRBJ1-5; no reliable D call. Germline V gives CDR1 GTSNPN, CDR2 SVGIG (reference sequence). This CDR3 spans 15 amino acids. V was trimmed by 2 bases and J by 3 bases, leaving 14 bases between them. The CDR3 protein is CAWSHPSGFNQPQHF. For the CDR3, the DNA is TGTGCCTGGAGTCACCCTTCGGGATTCAATCAGCCCCAGCATTTT.

The rearrangement joins TRBV6-5 to TRBJ2-1; D remains ambiguous. Trimming cost V 5 bases and J 2 bases, with 7 bases left between them. In germline, CDR1 is MNHEY, CDR2 SVGAGI. There are 13 residues in the CDR3. This CDR3 is CASSQLPYNEQFF. In DNA, the CDR3 is TGTGCCAGCAGTCAACTACCCTACAATGAGCAGTTCTTC.

This rearrangement joins TRBV5-1 to TRBJ2-5, with TRBD1 identical over 7 bases. With V trimmed by 0 bases and J by 5 bases, 7 bases remained unmatched. CDR3 length: 15 amino acids. CDR1 and CDR2 from the germline V gene are SGHRS and YFSETQ. CDR3 sequence reads: CASSLGQGWGETQYF. The CDR3 bases are TGCGCCAGCAGCTTGGGACAGGGATGGGGGGAGACCCAGTACTTC.

The chain recombines TRBV9 with TRBJ1-3; a weak D match, TRBD1 (5 bases). The V gene's germline CDR1 is SGDLS and CDR2 YYNGEE. Trimming took off 0 bases at V and 1 base at J, with 11 bases between the two ends. CDR3 length equals 16 residues. The CDR3 loop reads CASSVAGTGSGNTIYF. The CDR3, as DNA: TGTGCCAGCAGCGTAGCAGGGACCGGTTCTGGAAACACCATATATTTT.

The V and J genes are TRBV11-2 and TRBJ1-1, with 7 bases matching TRBD1. The CDR3 sequence is 14 residues long. V shed 6 bases, J shed 1 base, and the junction held 5 bases outside the gene matches. Germline assignment: CDR1 SGHAT and CDR2 FQNNGV. CDR3 nucleotides: TGTGCCAGCAGGATACAGGGGACGAACACTGAAGCTTTCTTT. Its protein is CASRIQGTNTEAFF.

This clonotype occurred once. The rearrangement joins TRBV29-1 to TRBJ2-7, with TRBD2 matching over 7 bases. CDR3 length: 15 residues. Germline CDR1 SQVTM, CDR2 ANQGSEA. V lost 4 bases and J lost 1; bases outside the gene matches: 10. The CDR3 DNA follows: TGCAGCGTTGGGCGCCTAGCGGAACCATCCTACGAGCAGTACTTC. It yields the protein CSVGRLAEPSYEQYF.

The V call is TRBV11-2, the J call TRBJ1-5; no definite D call. The germline gives CDR1 SGHAT, CDR2 FQNNGV. V was pared by 2 bases and J by 5 bases, with 7 bases between. CDR3 length equals 13 residues. Here the CDR3 DNA reads TGTGCCAGCAGCTTATTCGCCGATCAGCCCCAGCATTTT. Its protein is CASSLFADQPQHF.

This chain joins TRBV12-3 or TRBV12-4 and TRBJ2-5; maybe TRBD2 (5 bases). Trimming took 4 bases from V and 5 from J, leaving 14 bases between them. The CDR3 has 14 residues. This CDR3 is CASSSSAAVETQYF. The CDR3 nucleotides are TGTGCCAGCAGTTCAAGCGCAGCGGTCGAGACCCAGTACTTC.

The J gene is TRBJ2-2, the V gene TRBV5-1; D gene unclear. From germline, CDR1 is SGHRS and CDR2 YFSETQ. The CDR3 length is 16 residues. V was clipped by 4 bases and J by 5 bases, with 18 bases between them. As DNA, the CDR3 is TGCGCCAGCAGCCTCGTGGGCAGCACAAATACCGGGGAGCTGTTTTTT. This gives the protein CASSLVGSTNTGELFF.

The gene calls are TRBV2 and TRBJ1-1, with D unclear. This CDR3 is built from 13 residues. Germline V gene data show CDR1 as SNHLY and CDR2 as FYNNEI. Trimming cost V 8 bases and J 1 base, with 11 bases left between them. Written as DNA, the CDR3 is TGTGCCAGCGCTGGATCGCGGAACACTGAAGCTTTCTTT. It encodes CASAGSRNTEAFF.

This chain links TRBV4-3 with TRBJ1-1; D unresolved. From germline, CDR1 is LGHNA and CDR2 YSLEER. V was trimmed by 1 base and J by 5 bases, leaving 11 bases between them. The CDR3 loop spans 14 amino acids. As DNA, the CDR3 is TGCGCCAGCAGCCAAGTAATGTGGGAGACTGAAGCTTTCTTT. Protein product: CASSQVMWETEAFF.